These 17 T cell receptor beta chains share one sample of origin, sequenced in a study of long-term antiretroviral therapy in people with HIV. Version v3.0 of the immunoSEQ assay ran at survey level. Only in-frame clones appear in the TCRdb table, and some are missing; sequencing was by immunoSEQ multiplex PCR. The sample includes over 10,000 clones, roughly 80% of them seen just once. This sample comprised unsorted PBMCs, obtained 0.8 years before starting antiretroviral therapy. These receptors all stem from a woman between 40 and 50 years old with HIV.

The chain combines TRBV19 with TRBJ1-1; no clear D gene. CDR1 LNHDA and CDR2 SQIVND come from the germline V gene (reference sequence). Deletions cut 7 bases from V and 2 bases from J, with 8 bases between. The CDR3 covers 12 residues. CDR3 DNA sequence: TGTGCCAGTACCAGACCCAACACTGAAGCTTTCTTT. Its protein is CASTRPNTEAFF.

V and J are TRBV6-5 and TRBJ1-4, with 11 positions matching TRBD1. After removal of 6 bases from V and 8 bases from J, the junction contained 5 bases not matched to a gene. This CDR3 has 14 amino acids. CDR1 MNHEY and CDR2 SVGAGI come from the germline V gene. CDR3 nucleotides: TGTGCCAGCAGGAGGACAGGGGGCGAAGAAAAACTGTTTTTT. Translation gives CASRRTGGEEKLFF.

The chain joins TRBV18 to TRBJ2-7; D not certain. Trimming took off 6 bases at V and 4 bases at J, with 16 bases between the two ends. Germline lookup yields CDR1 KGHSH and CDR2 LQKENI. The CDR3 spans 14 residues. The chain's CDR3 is CASSPDLQVYEQYF. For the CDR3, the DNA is TGTGCCAGCTCTCCGGACCTGCAGGTGTACGAGCAGTACTTC.

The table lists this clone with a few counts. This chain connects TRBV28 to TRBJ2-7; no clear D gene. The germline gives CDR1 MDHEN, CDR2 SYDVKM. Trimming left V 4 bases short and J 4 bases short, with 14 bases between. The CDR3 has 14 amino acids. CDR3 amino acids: CASSSPSDAYEQYF. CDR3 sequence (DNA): TGTGCCAGCAGTTCCCCCTCGGACGCTTACGAGCAGTACTTC.

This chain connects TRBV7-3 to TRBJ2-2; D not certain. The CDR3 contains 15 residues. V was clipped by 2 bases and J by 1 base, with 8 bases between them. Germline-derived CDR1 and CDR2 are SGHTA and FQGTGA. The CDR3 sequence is CASSLSTVNTGELFF. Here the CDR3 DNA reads TGTGCCAGCAGCTTATCTACGGTGAACACCGGGGAGCTGTTTTTT.

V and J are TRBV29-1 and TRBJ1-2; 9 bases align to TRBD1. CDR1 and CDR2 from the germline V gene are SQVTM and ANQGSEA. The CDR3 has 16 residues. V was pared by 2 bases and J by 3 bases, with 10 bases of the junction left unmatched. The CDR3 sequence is CSVENGRTGAYYGYTF. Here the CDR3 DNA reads TGCAGCGTTGAAAACGGTCGGACAGGGGCTTACTATGGCTACACCTTC.

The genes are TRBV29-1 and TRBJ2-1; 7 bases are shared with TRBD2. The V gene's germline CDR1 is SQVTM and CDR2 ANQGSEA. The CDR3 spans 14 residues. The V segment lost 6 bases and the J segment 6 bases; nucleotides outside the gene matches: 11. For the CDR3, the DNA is TGCAGCGTCCGCAGTGGCGGGAGAGTCAATGAGCAGTTCTTC. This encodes CSVRSGGRVNEQFF.

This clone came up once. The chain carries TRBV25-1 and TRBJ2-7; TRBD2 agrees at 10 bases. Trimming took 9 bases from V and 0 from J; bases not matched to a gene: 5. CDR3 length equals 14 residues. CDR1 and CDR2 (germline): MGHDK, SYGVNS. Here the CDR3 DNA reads TGTGCCAGGGTGACTAGCGGGCTCTCCTACGAGCAGTACTTC. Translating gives CARVTSGLSYEQYF.

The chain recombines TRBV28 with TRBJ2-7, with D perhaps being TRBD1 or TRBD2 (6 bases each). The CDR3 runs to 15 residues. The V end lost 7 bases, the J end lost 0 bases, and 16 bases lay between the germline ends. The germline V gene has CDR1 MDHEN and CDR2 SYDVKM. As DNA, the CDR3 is TGTGCCAGCACCCAAGGGGGGAGGAGCTCCTACGAGCAGTACTTC. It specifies CASTQGGRSSYEQYF.

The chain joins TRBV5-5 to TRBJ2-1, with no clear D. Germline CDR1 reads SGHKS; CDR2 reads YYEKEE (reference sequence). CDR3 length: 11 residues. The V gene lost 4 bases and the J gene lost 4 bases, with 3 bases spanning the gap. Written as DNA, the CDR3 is TGTGCCAGCAGCGCTTACAATGAGCAGTTCTTC. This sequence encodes CASSAYNEQFF.

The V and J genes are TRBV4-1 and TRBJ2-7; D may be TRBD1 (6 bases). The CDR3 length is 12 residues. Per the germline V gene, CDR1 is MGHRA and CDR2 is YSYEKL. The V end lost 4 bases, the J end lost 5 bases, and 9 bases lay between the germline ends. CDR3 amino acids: CASSLAGDEQYF. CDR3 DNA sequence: TGCGCCAGCAGCCTTGCAGGGGACGAGCAGTACTTC.

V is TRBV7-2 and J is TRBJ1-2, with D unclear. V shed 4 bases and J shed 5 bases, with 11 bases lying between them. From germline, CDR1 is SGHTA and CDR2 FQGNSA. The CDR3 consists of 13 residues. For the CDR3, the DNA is TGTGCCAGCAGCTCGGAGTACTATTATGGCTACACCTTC. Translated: CASSSEYYYGYTF.

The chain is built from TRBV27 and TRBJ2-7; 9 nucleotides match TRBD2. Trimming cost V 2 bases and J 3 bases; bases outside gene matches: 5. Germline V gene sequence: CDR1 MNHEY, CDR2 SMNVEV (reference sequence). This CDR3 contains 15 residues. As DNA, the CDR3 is TGTGCCAGCAGTTTAGGGGCGGGAGGGTTCTACGAGCAGTACTTC. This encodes CASSLGAGGFYEQYF.

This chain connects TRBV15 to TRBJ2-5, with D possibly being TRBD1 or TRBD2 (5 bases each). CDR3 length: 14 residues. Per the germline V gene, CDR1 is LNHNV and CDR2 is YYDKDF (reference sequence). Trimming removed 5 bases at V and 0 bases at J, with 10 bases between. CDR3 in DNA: TGTGCCACCAGCGGGACGGCCTACCAAGAGACCCAGTACTTC. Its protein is CATSGTAYQETQYF. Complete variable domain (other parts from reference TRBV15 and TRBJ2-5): DAMVIQNPRYQVTQFGKPVTLSCSQTLNHNVMYWYQQKSSQAPKLLFHYYDKDFNNEADTPDNFQSRRPNTSFCFLDIRSPGLGDTAMYLCATSGTAYQETQYFGPGTRLLVL.

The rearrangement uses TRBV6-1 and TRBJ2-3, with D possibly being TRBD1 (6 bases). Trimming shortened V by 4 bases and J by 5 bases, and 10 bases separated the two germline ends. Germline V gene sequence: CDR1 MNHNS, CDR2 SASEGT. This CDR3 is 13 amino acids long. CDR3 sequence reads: CASSGWTVDTQYF. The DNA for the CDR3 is TGTGCCAGCAGTGGGTGGACAGTAGATACGCAGTATTTT.

CDR3 region: CASSAQGYQPQHF. CDR3 bases: TGTGCCAGCAGTGCCCAGGGTTATCAGCCCCAGCATTTT. The rearrangement links TRBV28 to TRBJ1-5; D is possibly TRBD1 (5 bases). Trimming removed 5 bases from V and 5 bases from J, with 10 bases in between. Germline loops: CDR1 MDHEN, CDR2 SYDVKM. This CDR3 is 13 amino acids long.

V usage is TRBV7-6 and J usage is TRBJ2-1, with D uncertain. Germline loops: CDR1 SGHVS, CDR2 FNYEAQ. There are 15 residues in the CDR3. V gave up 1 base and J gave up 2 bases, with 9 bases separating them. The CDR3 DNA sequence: TGTGCCAGCAGCTTAGAGGCTGTACCCTACAATGAGCAGTTCTTC. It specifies CASSLEAVPYNEQFF.